The entry that follows covers one T cell receptor (beta chain) sequence. This entry comes from a study of OX40 agonist ivuxolimab in advanced cancers. Some clones are missing from TCRdb's copy, which holds only in-frame ones; the method was immunoSEQ multiplex PCR. The sample consists of approximately 90,000 clones, 91% of them appearing once. CDR1 MGHRA and CDR2 YSYEKL come from the germline V gene. Between the trimmed V and J ends, which lost 3 bases and 0 bases, there was a span of 10 bases. This CDR3 has 15 amino acids. V gene TRBV4-1 combines with J gene TRBJ2-3; D call uncertain. Sample: CD4+ or CD8+ T cells sorted from blood, taken in a trial of the OX40 agonist ivuxolimab. The TCR was taken from an adult with an advanced solid tumor such as melanoma, head and neck, liver or kidney cancer. Written as DNA, the CDR3 is TGCGCCAGCAGCCATCAAGTACAGAGCACAGATACGCAGTATTTT. It is translated as CASSHQVQSTDTQYF.